This T cell receptor (beta chain) was identified during a study of blood T cells in healthy people across ages. Drawing of peripheral blood yielded about 10 milliliters from each donor. PCR was performed a second time for about 6 to 12 cycles using a sample-barcoded 5' primer and a J-beta primer mix. Every molecule of cDNA carried a tag from a template-switch adaptor with 12 random nucleotides. TCRdb independently ran MiXCR on the 5' RACE reads; one entry per CDR3 protein. This table holds roughly 700,000 distinct CDR3 sequences, over 45% found once. This CDR3 contains 15 residues. Germline V gene sequence: CDR1 KGHDR, CDR2 SFDVKD. V trimming: 7 bases; J trimming: 4 bases; junction bases outside the gene matches: 7.

The sample was blood. The clonotype was recovered from a woman aged 55-69 years in good health. The rearrangement joins TRBV24-1 to TRBJ2-1, with TRBD1 matching over 9 bases. The CDR3 here is CATSLTGGAYNEQFF. The CDR3 DNA reads TGTGCCACCAGCCTTACAGGGGGCGCTTACAATGAGCAGTTCTTC.